This T cell receptor (beta chain) was obtained from a study of T cells in Graves' hyperthyroidism and ophthalmopathy. Study-level information: Peripheral blood sampling occurred at initial diagnosis, before any treatment.

What was amplified from RNA transcripts were TCR beta CDR3 regions. The TCR CDR3 was amplified in a first-round RT-PCR using the HTBI primer set. TCRdb re-called the multiplex PCR reads through MiXCR, storing one row per CDR3 protein. Among 550,000 to 650,000 distinct CDR3 sequences listed, 13% to 15% were seen once. Germline CDR1 and CDR2: SGHTA and FQGNSA. This CDR3 is 11 amino acids long. The ends were cut back, 1 base at V and 8 bases at J, with 5 bases in the middle. Study outcomes and limitations: Peripheral blood also featured most of the thyroid clonotypes expanded above 0.001.

In regard to this clonotype: Its antigen is currently unknown.

Calling Graves' hyperthyroidism stable meant ophthalmopathy did not progress within 18 months. Hyperthyroidism patients were newly diagnosed, had disease duration under 2 months, and were aged 18 to 65 years. This sequence joins TRBV7-2 and TRBJ1-2; D uncertain. The clonotype originates from a woman between 40 and 50 years old with Graves' hyperthyroidism. Sequenced: blood. The CDR3 DNA reads TGTGCCAGCAGCTTAGTTCCGGGCTACACCTTC. Its protein is CASSLVPGYTF. Based on the CDR3 plus reference TRBV7-2 and TRBJ1-2, the full variable domain is GAGVSQSPSNKVTEKGKDVELRCDPISGHTALYWYRQSLGQGLEFLIYFQGNSAPDKSGLPSDRFSAERTGGSVSTLTIQRTQQEDSAVYLCASSLVPGYTFGSGTRLTVV.